Listed here are 3 T cell receptor beta chains from one sample, sequenced in a study of T cell responses to AZD1222 COVID-19 vaccine. Clones were read by immunoSEQ multiplex PCR, and TCRdb kept only the in-frame ones, dropping some. The sample contains 84,000 or so clones, 80% to 90% of which appear only once. The specimen was peripheral blood, collected on day 0 of AZD1222 vaccination. These receptors came from an adult in good health.

The CDR3 DNA sequence: TGTGCCAGCAGCTTAGGGGTTGGAAGGAATATATACGAGCAGTACTTC. It specifies CASSLGVGRNIYEQYF. J is TRBJ2-7 and V is TRBV7-8; no clear D. This CDR3 contains 16 residues. Germline V gene lookup returns CDR1 SGHVS and CDR2 FQNEAQ. The V end lost 1 base, the J end lost 4 bases, and 17 bases lay between the germline ends.

The sample holds a few counts of this clone. The chain couples TRBV5-1 to TRBJ2-5; maybe TRBD2 (6 bases). The V and J ends lost 0 bases and 5 bases respectively, with 11 bases between them. The CDR3 is 14 residues long. The germline gives CDR1 SGHRS, CDR2 YFSETQ. CDR3 DNA: TGCGCCAGCAGCTTGGAGCCTAGCGTTGAGACCCAGTACTTC. Translated: CASSLEPSVETQYF.

This sequence joins TRBV5-1 and TRBJ2-5; 11 bases agree with TRBD2. CDR1 and CDR2 (germline): SGHRS, YFSETQ. The CDR3 loop spans 15 amino acids. The J segment lost 4 bases and the V segment lost 7 bases, leaving 9 bases of the junction unmatched. In nucleotides, the CDR3 is TGCGCCAGCCTAGCGGGAGGCCTCGGGGGAGAGACCCAGTACTTC. Residues: CASLAGGLGGETQYF.